One sample yielded the 25 T cell receptor beta chains listed below, sequenced in a study of cytomegalovirus exposure and HLA in healthy donors. Vbeta (60) and Jbeta (13) primers were used in the PCR. Here immunoSEQ multiplex PCR was the method, and the copy in TCRdb shows in-frame clones only, minus some. The sample has approximately 170,000 clones; around 85% are singletons. What was sequenced was PBMCs. Receptor source: a man aged 45-65 years in good health and CMV-seropositive.

This sequence joins TRBV7-6 and TRBJ2-1; 10 bases are a match to TRBD2. The germline V gene has CDR1 SGHVS and CDR2 FNYEAQ. The CDR3 spans 16 residues. Trimming at V came to 5 bases and at J to 6 bases, leaving 10 bases not matched to a gene. Written as DNA, the CDR3 is TGTGCCAGCAGCCGTCGACTAGCGGGCGTTTCCAATGAGCAGTTCTTC. The encoded protein is CASSRRLAGVSNEQFF.

The rearrangement links TRBV19 to TRBJ1-2; TRBD1 matches 7 bases. Per germline, CDR1 LNHDA and CDR2 SQIVND (reference sequence). Losses at the gene ends were 3 bases for V and 4 bases for J; bases not matched to a gene: 8. The CDR3 covers 15 residues. The CDR3 here is CASSIPLTGAYGYTF. The CDR3 DNA follows: TGTGCCAGTAGTATCCCCCTTACAGGGGCCTATGGCTACACCTTC.

V usage is TRBV2 and J usage is TRBJ2-1, with a weak D call TRBD2 (6 bases). The germline V gene has CDR1 SNHLY and CDR2 FYNNEI. The CDR3 has 12 amino acids. V lost 11 bases to trimming and J lost 3 bases, with 11 bases between them. CDR3 nucleotide sequence: TGTGCCGGGGGACTGATCTACAATGAGCAGTTCTTC. Its translation is CAGGLIYNEQFF.

This chain uses TRBV11-2 with TRBJ2-7, with 13 bases matching TRBD2. The J segment lost 3 bases and the V segment lost 1 base, leaving 0 bases of the junction unmatched. In germline, CDR1 is SGHAT, CDR2 FQNNGV. CDR3 length: 15 residues. The CDR3 nucleotides are TGTGCCAGCAGCTTAGGACTAGCGGGGGGCTACGAGCAGTACTTC. Its translation: CASSLGLAGGYEQYF.

The V and J genes are TRBV29-1 and TRBJ1-5; D might be TRBD1 (5 bases). Germline values: CDR1 SQVTM, CDR2 ANQGSEA. The CDR3 is 13 amino acids. V lost 7 bases and J 0 bases, leaving 10 bases between the germline ends. For the CDR3, the DNA is TGCAGCGCCGGGGGGACTAGCAATCAGCCCCAGCATTTT. Its protein product is CSAGGTSNQPQHF.

This clone was detected only a few times. The CDR3 DNA follows: TGTGCCAGCACAGGAGACAGGGTCTATGGCTACACCTTC. Translated, it gives CASTGDRVYGYTF. V usage is TRBV6-6 and J usage is TRBJ1-2, with 7 bases matching TRBD1. J was trimmed by 4 bases and V by 7 bases; bases with no gene match: 6. CDR1 and CDR2 from the germline V gene are MNHNY and SVGAGI (reference sequence). The CDR3 consists of 13 residues.

CDR3 nucleotide sequence: TGTGCCAGCAGCTTAGCAACGGCTGCACTCGCAGGGCACAATGAGCAGTTCTTC. Translated, it gives CASSLATAALAGHNEQFF. The chain recombines TRBV7-2 with TRBJ2-1; D possibly corresponds to TRBD1 (5 bases). The length of the CDR3 is 18 residues. The germline V gene has CDR1 SGHTA and CDR2 FQGNSA. V lost 0 bases and J lost 5, with 20 bases in between.

V gene TRBV4-1 combines with J gene TRBJ2-7, with 8 positions matching TRBD2. This CDR3 is 16 amino acids long. The V gene's germline CDR1 is MGHRA and CDR2 YSYEKL. J lost 2 bases, V lost 4 bases, and 10 bases had no gene match. CDR3 amino acids: CASSPGGSGGPYEQYF. The CDR3 coding sequence is TGCGCCAGCAGCCCCGGGGGGAGCGGGGGACCCTACGAGCAGTACTTC.

The table lists this clone with a count of one. The chain joins TRBV5-4 to TRBJ2-2; 8 bases agree with TRBD2. The V gene end was trimmed by 1 base and the J gene end by 5 bases; junction bases not matched to a gene: 7. The CDR3 sequence is 16 residues long. The germline V gene has CDR1 SGHNT and CDR2 YYREEE (reference sequence). CDR3 loop: CASSLRASGRTGELFF. The CDR3 nucleotides read TGTGCCAGCAGCTTGAGAGCTAGCGGGCGAACCGGGGAGCTGTTTTTT.

The CDR3 DNA reads TGCAGCGTTCAGCTAGCGGGAGGGAACAATGAGCAGTTCTTC. It translates to CSVQLAGGNNEQFF. The chain uses TRBV29-1 and TRBJ2-1; 12 bases match TRBD2. Germline lookup yields CDR1 SQVTM and CDR2 ANQGSEA. This CDR3 has 14 residues. The J segment lost 5 bases and the V segment lost 5 bases, leaving 4 bases of the junction unmatched.

The genes are TRBV5-6 and TRBJ1-2, with TRBD1 matching over 8 bases. The CDR3 contains 15 residues. Trimming at V came to 4 bases and at J to 1 base, leaving 6 bases not matched to a gene. Per germline, CDR1 SGHDT and CDR2 YYEEEE. The CDR3 reads CASSPWDRNNYGYTF. Here the CDR3 DNA reads TGTGCCAGCAGCCCCTGGGACAGGAATAACTATGGCTACACCTTC.

The chain employs TRBV27 and TRBJ2-7; D may be TRBD2 (5 bases). CDR3 length: 14 residues. V was shortened by 3 bases and J by 6 bases, with 15 bases between the two germline ends. Germline CDR1 reads MNHEY; CDR2 reads SMNVEV (reference sequence). For the CDR3, the DNA is TGTGCCAGCAGTTTCAAACCTACGGGGTTCGAGCAGTACTTC. This translates into CASSFKPTGFEQYF.

V and J are TRBV19 and TRBJ2-1, with 9 bases aligning to TRBD2. V trimming: 4 bases; J trimming: 7 bases; junction bases outside the gene matches: 17. The CDR3 covers 18 residues. Germline assignment: CDR1 LNHDA and CDR2 SQIVND (reference sequence). Here the CDR3 reads CASSSPPLSGGSRNEQFF. CDR3 bases: TGTGCCAGTAGTAGCCCACCTCTTAGCGGGGGCTCGAGAAATGAGCAGTTCTTC.

The V call is TRBV6-6, the J call TRBJ1-6, with D hard to call. From germline, CDR1 is MNHNY and CDR2 SVGAGI (reference sequence). The CDR3 extends over 13 amino acids. V was shortened by 4 bases and J by 9 bases, with 10 bases between the two germline ends. The DNA of the CDR3 is TGTGCCAGCAGTTCCTCAGCCTCTTCACCCCTCCACTTT. Amino acid sequence: CASSSSASSPLHF.

The CDR3 bases are TGCAGCGTTGGTGGGACTAGCGGGGGGGGTCGCACAGATACGCAGTATTTT. It encodes CSVGGTSGGGRTDTQYF. This chain connects TRBV29-1 to TRBJ2-3, with 16 bases that match TRBD2. V lost 4 bases to trimming and J lost 1 base; unmatched junction nucleotides: 5. The CDR3 is made up of 17 amino acids. CDR1 is SQVTM and CDR2 is ANQGSEA in the germline V gene.

Points on this clone: The sample contains more than one DNA sequence encoding this CDR3. This chain joins TRBV9 and TRBJ2-7; no firm D call. The CDR3 loop spans 12 amino acids. Trimming removed 3 bases at V and 0 bases at J, with 4 bases between. The germline CDR1 and CDR2 sequences are SGDLS and YYNGEE. CDR3 nucleotide sequence: TGTGCCAGCAGCGGTAGCTCCTACGAGCAGTACTTC. Amino acid sequence: CASSGSSYEQYF.

The chain joins TRBV5-6 to TRBJ1-1; TRBD1 matches 7 bases. The ends lost 1 base at V and 3 bases at J; junction bases unmatched: 6. The CDR3 runs 15 residues. Germline V gives CDR1 SGHDT, CDR2 YYEEEE. The CDR3 protein is CASSLLPRGDTEAFF. CDR3 coding DNA: TGTGCCAGCAGCTTGTTACCCAGGGGGGACACTGAAGCTTTCTTT. The whole variable domain, remainder taken from reference TRBV5-6 and TRBJ1-1, is DAGVTQSPTHLIKTRGQQVTLRCSPKSGHDTVSWYQQALGQGPQFIFQYYEEEERQRGNFPDRFSGHQFPNYSSELNVNALLLGDSALYLCASSLLPRGDTEAFFGQGTRLTVV.

This chain connects TRBV6-1 to TRBJ2-3; D is ambiguous. The CDR3 extends over 13 amino acids. V was pared by 8 bases and J by 0 bases, with 9 bases between. Germline V lookup: CDR1 MNHNS, CDR2 SASEGT. The CDR3 nucleotides are TGTGCCAGCCAAATAACTAGCACAGATACGCAGTATTTT. Translation gives CASQITSTDTQYF.

J is TRBJ1-1 and V is TRBV6-6, with 11 bases aligning to TRBD1. Germline loops: CDR1 MNHNY, CDR2 SVGAGI (reference sequence). The trim removed 11 bases at V and 5 bases at J, leaving 7 bases unmatched. CDR3 length: 13 amino acids. The CDR3, as DNA: TGTGCCGGTAAGGACAGGGGGCCTACTGAAGCTTTCTTT. Translated, it gives CAGKDRGPTEAFF.

This chain connects TRBV5-4 to TRBJ2-3; weak D call: TRBD2 (6 bases). CDR1 is SGHNT, CDR2 YYREEE, per germline (reference sequence). Trimming removed 1 base from V and 3 bases from J, with 12 bases in between. The CDR3 contains 15 residues. This CDR3 reads CASSLTSLYTDTQYF. CDR3 nucleotides: TGTGCCAGCAGCTTGACTAGCCTGTATACAGATACGCAGTATTTT. Full variable domain (outside the CDR3, taken from reference TRBV5-4 and TRBJ2-3): ETGVTQSPTHLIKTRGQQVTLRCSSQSGHNTVSWYQQALGQGPQFIFQYYREEENGRGNFPPRFSGLQFPNYSSELNVNALELDDSALYLCASSLTSLYTDTQYFGPGTRLTVL.

V usage is TRBV11-3 and J usage is TRBJ2-2; possibly TRBD2 for D (6 bases). V lost 5 bases, J lost 6 bases, and 10 bases lay in between. The CDR3 is 13 residues long. CDR1 and CDR2 from the germline V gene are SGHNT and YENEEA. This CDR3 reads CASSPTRSGELFF. The CDR3 nucleotides are TGTGCCAGCAGCCCGACTAGATCCGGGGAGCTGTTTTTT.

This clone was recorded once. The J gene is TRBJ2-1, the V gene TRBV11-2; TRBD2 agrees at 8 bases. V trimming: 5 bases; J trimming: 0 bases; junction bases outside the gene matches: 0. In germline, CDR1 is SGHAT, CDR2 FQNNGV. The CDR3 runs to 14 residues. CDR3 sequence reads: CASSLAGSYNEQFF. CDR3 bases: TGTGCCAGCAGCCTAGCGGGCTCCTACAATGAGCAGTTCTTC.

This clone was seen a handful of times. The chain combines TRBV10-1 with TRBJ2-7; D perhaps matches TRBD2 (5 bases). V dropped 4 bases and J dropped 2 bases, with 21 bases sitting between them. The CDR3 is made up of 17 amino acids. CDR1 is WNHNN, CDR2 SYGVQD, per germline (reference sequence). CDR3 coding DNA: TGCGCCAGCAGTGCGGGATCTCACCTCCTCAAAGCCTACGAGCAGTACTTC. This gives the protein CASSAGSHLLKAYEQYF.

The V call is TRBV7-2, the J call TRBJ1-4; 7 bases fit TRBD1. V was pared by 6 bases and J by 10 bases, with 11 bases of the junction left unmatched. Germline-derived CDR1 and CDR2 are SGHTA and FQGNSA. The CDR3 is 14 amino acids. The CDR3, as DNA: TGTGCCAGCAGTTCCGGGACAGCCAGCAGAAAACTGTTTTTT. This encodes CASSSGTASRKLFF. The whole variable domain, filled in from reference TRBV7-2 and TRBJ1-4, reads GAGVSQSPSNKVTEKGKDVELRCDPISGHTALYWYRQSLGQGLEFLIYFQGNSAPDKSGLPSDRFSAERTGGSVSTLTIQRTQQEDSAVYLCASSSGTASRKLFFGSGTQLSVL.

This chain connects TRBV28 to TRBJ1-4; D is ambiguous. Trimming took 3 bases from V and 4 from J, leaving 15 bases between them. The CDR3 consists of 16 residues. CDR1 and CDR2 (germline): MDHEN, SYDVKM. The CDR3 region has the DNA TGTGCCAGCAGTTTCCCCGGGGAGGGCCTTAATGAAAAACTGTTTTTT. It translates to CASSFPGEGLNEKLFF. Filled out from reference TRBV28 and TRBJ1-4, the complete variable domain reads DVKVTQSSRYLVKRTGEKVFLECVQDMDHENMFWYRQDPGLGLRLIYFSYDVKMKEKGDIPEGYSVSREKKERFSLILESASTNQTSMYLCASSFPGEGLNEKLFFGSGTQLSVL.